This T cell receptor (beta chain) is from a study of T cell responses to AZD1222 COVID-19 vaccine. The CDR3 extends over 15 amino acids. V lost 10 bases, J lost 6 bases, and 25 bases lay in between. Germline-derived CDR1 and CDR2 are MDHEN and SYDVKM. The repertoire was sequenced with immunoSEQ multiplex PCR; TCRdb's copy has only in-frame clones and lacks some. Here the sample spans approximately 80,000 clones, approximately 83% being singletons. This TCR came from an adult who received the AZD1222 COVID-19 vaccine. The sequencing here drew on peripheral blood, taken 28 days after the second AZD1222 dose. The chain couples TRBV28 to TRBJ2-7, with no clear D. The DNA of the CDR3 is TGTGCCACACGGCGTATGGATAGTGCATTTGTCGAGCAGTACTTC. Protein: CATRRMDSAFVEQYF. The full variable domain, its missing parts supplied by reference TRBV28 and TRBJ2-7, is DVKVTQSSRYLVKRTGEKVFLECVQDMDHENMFWYRQDPGLGLRLIYFSYDVKMKEKGDIPEGYSVSREKKERFSLILESASTNQTSMYLCATRRMDSAFVEQYFGPGTRLTVT.